This TCR beta chain is drawn from a study of T cells in localized non-small cell lung cancer. Comments on this clone: Its antigen is as yet unknown.

There are 11 residues in the CDR3. V was trimmed by 1 base and J by 5 bases, leaving 2 bases between them. Germline CDR1 reads SGHNT; CDR2 reads YENEEA. Sequencing was performed with immunoSEQ multiplex PCR; in TCRdb, only in-frame clones are kept and a portion is missing. The data hold about 53,000 clones, with approximately 80% observed a single time. Study results and limitations: There was an association of higher blood T cell density with longer overall survival. Uninvolved adjacent lung showed peak T cell clonality, exceeding tumor.

V is TRBV11-3 and J is TRBJ2-5; D not certain. The sample here was peripheral blood mononuclear cells, taken before any cancer treatment. The clonotype was recovered from a man between 40 and 69 years old with stage III lung adenocarcinoma. DNA for the CDR3: TGTGCCAGCAGCTTAGGGGAGACCCAGTACTTC. This translates into CASSLGETQYF.